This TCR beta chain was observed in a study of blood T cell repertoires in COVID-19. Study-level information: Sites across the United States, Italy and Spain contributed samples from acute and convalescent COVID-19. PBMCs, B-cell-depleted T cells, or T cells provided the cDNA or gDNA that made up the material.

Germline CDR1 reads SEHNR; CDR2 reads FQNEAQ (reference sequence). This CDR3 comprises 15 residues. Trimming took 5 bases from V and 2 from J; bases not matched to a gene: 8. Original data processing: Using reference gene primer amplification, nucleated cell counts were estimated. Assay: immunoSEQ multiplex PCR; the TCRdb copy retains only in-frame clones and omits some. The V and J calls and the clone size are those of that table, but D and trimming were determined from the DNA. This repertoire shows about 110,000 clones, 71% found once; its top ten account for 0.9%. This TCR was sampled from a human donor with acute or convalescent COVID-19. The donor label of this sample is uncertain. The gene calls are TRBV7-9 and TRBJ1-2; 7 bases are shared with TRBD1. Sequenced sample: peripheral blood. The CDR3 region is CASSPKSTGNYGYTF. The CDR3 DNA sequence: TGTGCCAGCAGCCCAAAATCGACAGGGAACTATGGCTACACCTTC.